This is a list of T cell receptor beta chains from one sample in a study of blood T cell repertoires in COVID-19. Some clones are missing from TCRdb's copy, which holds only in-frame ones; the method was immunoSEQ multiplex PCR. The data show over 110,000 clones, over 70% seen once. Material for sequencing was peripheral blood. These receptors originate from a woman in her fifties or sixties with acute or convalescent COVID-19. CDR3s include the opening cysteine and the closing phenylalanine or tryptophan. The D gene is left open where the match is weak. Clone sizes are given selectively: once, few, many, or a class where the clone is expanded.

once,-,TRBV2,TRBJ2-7,TGTGCCAGCGTGACAGGGACTCAGGGTTACGAGCAGTACTTC,CASVTGTQGYEQYF
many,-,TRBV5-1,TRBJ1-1,TGCGCCAGCAGCTTGGATGGGGCTCTTCGGGTCGCTGAAGCTTTCTTT,CASSLDGALRVAEAFF
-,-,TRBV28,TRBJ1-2,TGTGCCAGCAGTGGGGCGGGACTCGCCACGGGCTACACCTTC,CASSGAGLATGYTF
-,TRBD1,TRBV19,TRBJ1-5,TGTGCCAGTAGTCGAGACAGGGGAGGCTATAGCAATCAGCCCCAGCATTTT,CASSRDRGGYSNQPQHF
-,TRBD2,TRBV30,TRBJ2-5,TGTGCCGGAAGACTAGCGGGAGGTATAGAGACCCAGTACTTC,CAGRLAGGIETQYF
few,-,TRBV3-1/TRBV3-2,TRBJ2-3,TGTGCCAGCAGCCTATACTCTAGCGGCACAGATACGCAGTATTTT,CASSLYSSGTDTQYF
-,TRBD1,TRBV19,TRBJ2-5,TGTGCCAGTAGTATGACAGGGAATTGGGCAGAGACCCAGTACTTC,CASSMTGNWAETQYF
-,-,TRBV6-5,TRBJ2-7,TGTGCCAGCAGTAACCGGGACTCACCCTACGAGCAGTACTTC,CASSNRDSPYEQYF
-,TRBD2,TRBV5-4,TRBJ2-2,TGTGCCAGCAGCACTCTGACTAGCGGGGGGCGTACCGGGGAGCTGTTTTTT,CASSTLTSGGRTGELFF
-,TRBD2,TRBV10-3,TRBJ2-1,TGTGCCATCAGTGAGTACCTCGGGACTAGCGGTAACAATGAGCAGTTCTTC,CAISEYLGTSGNNEQFF
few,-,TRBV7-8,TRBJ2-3,TGTGCCAGCAGCGCATTCGCGGGGTCAAGCACAGATACGCAGTATTTT,CASSAFAGSSTDTQYF
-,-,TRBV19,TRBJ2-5,TGTGCCAGTAGAAGGACCCGGGAGGAGACCCAGTACTTC,CASRRTREETQYF
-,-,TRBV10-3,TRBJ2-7,TGTGCCATCAGTGAACAGGGCTCCTACGAGCAGTACTTC,CAISEQGSYEQYF
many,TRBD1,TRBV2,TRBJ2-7,TGTGCCAGCAGTCTACGACAGGGTAACGAGTACTTC,CASSLRQGNEYF
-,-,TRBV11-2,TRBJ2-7,TGTGCCAGCAGCTCCATTAGGGGGAGTGGCGACGAGCAGTACTTC,CASSSIRGSGDEQYF
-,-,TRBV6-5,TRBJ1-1,TGTGCCAGCACCACGGACACGTATAACACTGAAGCTTTCTTT,CASTTDTYNTEAFF
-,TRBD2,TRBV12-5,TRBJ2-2,TGTGCTAGTGGTGCGGGACTAGCGGGATTTCCTGGGGAGCTGTTTTTT,CASGAGLAGFPGELFF
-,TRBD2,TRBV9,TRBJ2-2,TGTGCCAGATCGGCCGACGTACCGGGACTAGCGGGACGACTAATTTTTTGGCACACCGGGGAGCTGTTTTTT,CARSADVPGLAGRLIFWHTGELFF
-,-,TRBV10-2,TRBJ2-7,TGCGCCAGCAGTGGCGACTTCTCCTACGAGCAGTACTTC,CASSGDFSYEQYF
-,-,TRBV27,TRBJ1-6,TGTGCCAGCAGTTTTTCCAGGGGAAATAATTCACCCCTCCACTTT,CASSFSRGNNSPLHF
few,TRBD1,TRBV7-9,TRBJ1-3,TGTGCCAGCAGCTTAAACAAGGGGGCGACATCTGGAAACACCATATATTTT,CASSLNKGATSGNTIYF
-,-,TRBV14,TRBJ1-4,TGTGCCAGCAGCCAAGATCTGGAGGGAAAACTGTTTTTT,CASSQDLEGKLFF
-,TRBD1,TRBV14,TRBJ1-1,TGTGCCAGCAGCCCTGTCGGACAGGGGAACACTGAAGCTTTCTTT,CASSPVGQGNTEAFF
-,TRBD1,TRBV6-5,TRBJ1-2,TGTGCCAGTACCGGCGGGGACAGGGGCGGCTACACCTTC,CASTGGDRGGYTF
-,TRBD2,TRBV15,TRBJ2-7,TGTGCCACCAGCAGAGGAGGGACTAGCGGATACGAGCAGTACTTC,CATSRGGTSGYEQYF
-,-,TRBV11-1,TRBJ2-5,TGTGCCAGCAGCTTATTCCAGGGGAATCAAGAGACCCAGTACTTC,CASSLFQGNQETQYF
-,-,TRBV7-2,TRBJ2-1,TGTGCCAGCAGCTTAGTGAAGGGGTCCTACAATGAGCAGTTCTTC,CASSLVKGSYNEQFF
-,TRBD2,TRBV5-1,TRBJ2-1,TGCGCCAGCCTGGGACTAGCGGGAAAGTACAATGAGCAGTTCTTC,CASLGLAGKYNEQFF
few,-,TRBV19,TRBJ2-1,TGTGCCAGTAGTTTTAATTCGGGTTGGGACAATGAGCAGTTCTTC,CASSFNSGWDNEQFF
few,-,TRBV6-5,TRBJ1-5,TGTGCCAGCATTGTCGGGGGGCTCGGTCAGCCCCAGCATTTT,CASIVGGLGQPQHF
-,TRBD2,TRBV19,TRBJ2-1,TGTGCCAGTAAACCCGGAGGACTAGCGCGTTGGGATGAGCAGTTCTTC,CASKPGGLARWDEQFF
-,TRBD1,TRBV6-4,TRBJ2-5,TGTGCCAGCAGTGGGGACAGGGAGACCCAGTACTTC,CASSGDRETQYF
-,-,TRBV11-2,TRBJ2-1,TGTGCCAGCAGCCCGCAGTACAATGAGCAGTTCTTC,CASSPQYNEQFF
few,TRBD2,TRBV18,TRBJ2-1,TGTGCCAGCTCACCAGTTCTGGGAGCGGGAGGGCGTTTTGAGCAGTTCTTC,CASSPVLGAGGRFEQFF
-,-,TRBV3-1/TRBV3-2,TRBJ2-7,TGTGCCAGCAGCCGGGGGAGGACCTCCTACGAGCAGTACTTC,CASSRGRTSYEQYF
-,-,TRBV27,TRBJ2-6,TGTGCCAGCACACCAGGGTACTCTGGGGCCAACGTCCTGACTTTC,CASTPGYSGANVLTF
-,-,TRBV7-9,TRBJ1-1,TGTGCCAGCAGCTGGGAGAGAGGCACTGAAGCTTTCTTT,CASSWERGTEAFF
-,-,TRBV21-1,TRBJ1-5,TGTGCCACCGTTCCGGACAGCGACGGGGGCAATCAGCCCCAGCATTTT,CATVPDSDGGNQPQHF
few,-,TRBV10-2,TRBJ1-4,TGCGCCAGCAGAAGGGAGTCTAATGAAAAACTGTTTTTT,CASRRESNEKLFF
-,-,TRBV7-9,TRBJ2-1,TGTGCCAGCAGCTTACTAGTCGGCTCCTACAATGAGCAGTTCTTC,CASSLLVGSYNEQFF
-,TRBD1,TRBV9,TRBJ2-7,TGTGCCAGCAGCGTAGGGCTGACAGGGTACGAGCAGTACTTC,CASSVGLTGYEQYF
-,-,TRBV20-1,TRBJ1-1,TGCAGTGCTAGTATCCCGAAGACAATGAACACTGAAGCTTTCTTT,CSASIPKTMNTEAFF
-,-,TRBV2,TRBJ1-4,TGTGCCAGCAGAAAAACCCCGGAGGCTAATGAAAAACTGTTTTTT,CASRKTPEANEKLFF
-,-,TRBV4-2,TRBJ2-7,TGTGCCAGCAGGCCTGAGGAGGGGGCGGGATACGAGCAGTACTTC,CASRPEEGAGYEQYF
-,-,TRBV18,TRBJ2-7,TGTGCCAGCTCACCGCCAGGGAGGTACGAGCAGTACTTC,CASSPPGRYEQYF
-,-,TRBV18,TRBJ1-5,TGTGCCAGCTCCGCTCTTTCGGGGGTTAGCAATCAGCCCCAGCATTTT,CASSALSGVSNQPQHF
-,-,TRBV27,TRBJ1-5,TGTGCCAGCAGTACCCTATCTACAGGGATTGGCAATCAGCCCCAGCATTTT,CASSTLSTGIGNQPQHF
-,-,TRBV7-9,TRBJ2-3,TGTGCCAGCAGCTTACCGGGAAGAGATACGCAGTATTTT,CASSLPGRDTQYF
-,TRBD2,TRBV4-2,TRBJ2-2,TGTGCCAGCAGCCAAGATTCGGGGACTAGCGGATACACCGGGGAGCTGTTTTTT,CASSQDSGTSGYTGELFF